The T cell receptor (beta chain) under discussion was sequenced for a study of blood T cell repertoires in COVID-19. Study overall: The United States, Italy and Spain provided the acute and convalescent COVID-19 samples.

Trimming removed 0 bases at V and 1 base at J, with 15 bases between. The CDR3 is made up of 17 amino acids. Germline CDR1 and CDR2: KGHSH and LQKENI. The repertoire was sequenced with immunoSEQ multiplex PCR; TCRdb's copy has only in-frame clones and lacks some. In the table there are around 380,000 clones, more than 65% of which are singletons. The material sequenced was peripheral blood. The TCR was taken from a human donor with acute or convalescent COVID-19. The donor label of this sample is uncertain. The chain links TRBV18 to TRBJ1-1; possible D gene TRBD1, 6 bases. CDR3 DNA: TGTGCCAGCTCACCACCGGGGGCAGCCGGGAAGAACACTGAAGCTTTCTTT. The encoded protein is CASSPPGAAGKNTEAFF.